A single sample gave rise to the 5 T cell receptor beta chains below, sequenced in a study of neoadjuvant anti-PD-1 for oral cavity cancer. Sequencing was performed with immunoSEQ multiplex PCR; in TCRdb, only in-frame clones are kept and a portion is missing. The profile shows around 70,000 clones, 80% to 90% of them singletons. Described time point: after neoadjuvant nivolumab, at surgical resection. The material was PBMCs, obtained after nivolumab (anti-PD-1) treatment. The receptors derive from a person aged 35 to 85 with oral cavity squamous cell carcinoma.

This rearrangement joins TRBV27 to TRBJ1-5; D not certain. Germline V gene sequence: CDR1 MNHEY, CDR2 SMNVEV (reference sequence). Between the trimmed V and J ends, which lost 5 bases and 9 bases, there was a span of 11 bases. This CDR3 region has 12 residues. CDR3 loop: CASSHLEGPQHF. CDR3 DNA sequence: TGTGCCAGCAGTCACCTTGAGGGGCCCCAGCATTTT.

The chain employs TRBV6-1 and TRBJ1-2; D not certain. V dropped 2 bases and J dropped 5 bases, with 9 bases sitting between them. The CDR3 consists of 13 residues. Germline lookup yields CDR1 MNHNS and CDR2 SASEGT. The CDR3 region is CASSERRLYGYTF. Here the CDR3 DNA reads TGTGCCAGCAGTGAAAGGCGGCTTTATGGCTACACCTTC.

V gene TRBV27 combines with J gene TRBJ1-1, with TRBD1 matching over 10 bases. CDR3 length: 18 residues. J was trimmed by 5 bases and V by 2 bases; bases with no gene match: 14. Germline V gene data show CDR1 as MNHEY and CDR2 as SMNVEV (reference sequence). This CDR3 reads CASSLQLPGQGRGTEAFF. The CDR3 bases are TGTGCCAGCAGTTTACAGCTCCCGGGACAGGGGCGAGGGACTGAAGCTTTCTTT.

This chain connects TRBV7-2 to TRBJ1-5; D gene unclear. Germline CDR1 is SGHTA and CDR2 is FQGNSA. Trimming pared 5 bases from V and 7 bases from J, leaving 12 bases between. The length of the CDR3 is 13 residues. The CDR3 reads CASSPDGVQPQHF. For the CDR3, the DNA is TGTGCCAGCAGCCCCGACGGGGTCCAGCCCCAGCATTTT.

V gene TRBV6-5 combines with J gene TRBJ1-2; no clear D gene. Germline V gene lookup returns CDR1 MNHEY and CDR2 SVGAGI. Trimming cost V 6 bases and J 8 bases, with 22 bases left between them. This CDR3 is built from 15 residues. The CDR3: CASRDGRTGIGGYTF. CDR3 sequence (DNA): TGTGCCAGCAGAGACGGCCGGACGGGAATTGGCGGCTACACCTTC.